The following is a T cell receptor (beta chain) sequence with its context. Its antigen remains unidentified. Germline V gene data show CDR1 as KGHSH and CDR2 as LQKENI. The CDR3 contains 14 residues. Sequencing used immunoSEQ v3. Only in-frame clones appear in the TCRdb table, and some are missing; sequencing was by immunoSEQ multiplex PCR. The sample records about 14,000 clones, roughly 82% being singletons. The data stem from a study of TIL therapy for anti-PD-1-resistant metastatic lung cancer. Study-level background: Tumors were harvested before any PD-1/PD-L1 blockade. Median patient age was nearly 55, ranging about 38-80 years.

Noted time point: pre-treatment sample, taken before nivolumab and TIL therapy. Study observations and caveats: The cohort had more treatment-naive, never-smoker and oncogene-addicted patients than typical.

The chain couples TRBV18 to TRBJ2-5; D may be TRBD1 or TRBD2 (5 bases each). The DNA end lines up better with TRBJ2-7; the J call may be wrong. The receptor was isolated from a person aged 25-85 years with non-small cell lung cancer. The specimen was blood, collected at baseline. The CDR3 DNA reads TGTGCCAGCTCATCCAACCGGGGCAGCTACGAGCAGTACTTC. Translating gives CASSSNRGSYEQYF.